The 22 T cell receptor beta chains below were found in one sample sequenced in a study of blood T cell repertoires in COVID-19. Profiled with immunoSEQ multiplex PCR; TCRdb holds only in-frame clones, not every one. The data show approximately 200,000 clones, 85% seen once. The sample consisted of PBMCs or T cells enriched from blood (not recorded which). The receptor source for this set is a man aged 35 to 55 who had recovered from COVID-19.

The J gene is TRBJ2-5, the V gene TRBV5-8, with 8 nucleotides matching TRBD2. This CDR3 spans 16 amino acids. Germline-derived CDR1 and CDR2 are SGHTS and YDEGEE. The V segment lost 1 base and the J segment 2 bases; nucleotides outside the gene matches: 7. Here the CDR3 DNA reads TGTGCCAGCAGCTTGCGTACTAGCGGAACACAAGAGACCCAGTACTTC. Translated: CASSLRTSGTQETQYF.

V and J are TRBV7-3 and TRBJ2-3, with TRBD2 as a possible D gene (6 bases). Germline V gene data show CDR1 as SGHTA and CDR2 as FQGTGA. CDR3 size: 15 residues. The germline V and J ends were trimmed by 5 bases and 0 bases, with 12 bases remaining between them. The CDR3 sequence is CASSHSGGSTDTQYF. CDR3 DNA: TGTGCCAGCAGCCATAGCGGAGGAAGCACAGATACGCAGTATTTT.

Only a few counts were recorded for this clone. This sequence joins TRBV30 and TRBJ2-7, with a possible D match to TRBD1 (6 bases). V was pared by 3 bases and J by 5 bases, with 14 bases between. Germline-derived CDR1 and CDR2 are GTSNPN and SVGIG (reference sequence). The CDR3 extends over 13 amino acids. Here the CDR3 DNA reads TGTGCCTGGAGGCACAGGGTTCGTGACGAGCAGTACTTC. Protein sequence: CAWRHRVRDEQYF. Full variable domain (missing parts from reference TRBV30 and TRBJ2-7): SQTIHQWPATLVQPVGSPLSLECTVEGTSNPNLYWYRQAAGRGLQLLFYSVGIGQISSEVPQNLSASRPQDRQFILSSKKLLLSDSGFYLCAWRHRVRDEQYFGPGTRLTVT.

The chain carries TRBV5-1 and TRBJ2-2; tentatively, D is TRBD2 (5 bases). The germline V gene has CDR1 SGHRS and CDR2 YFSETQ. V gave up 4 bases and J gave up 0 bases, with 16 bases separating them. The CDR3 is made up of 17 amino acids. Here the CDR3 DNA reads TGCGCCAGCAGCCGGCCGCTCAGCGGAGCGAACACCGGGGAGCTGTTTTTT. The encoded protein is CASSRPLSGANTGELFF.

The chain has TRBV2 and TRBJ1-5; no clear D. The CDR3 has 15 residues. V shed 6 bases and J shed 0 bases, with 12 bases lying between them. Germline values: CDR1 SNHLY, CDR2 FYNNEI. The CDR3, as DNA: TGTGCCAGCAGCCTATATTACTATAGCAATCAGCCCCAGCATTTT. Its protein product is CASSLYYYSNQPQHF.

V is TRBV6-5 and J is TRBJ1-1, with 8 bases that match TRBD1. The CDR3 length is 13 residues. V shed 4 bases, J shed 4 bases, and the junction held 2 bases outside the gene matches. CDR1 is MNHEY and CDR2 is SVGAGI in the germline V gene. The CDR3 coding sequence is TGTGCCAGCAGTTGGGACAGGTTCACTGAAGCTTTCTTT. This encodes CASSWDRFTEAFF.

The chain has TRBV20-1 and TRBJ1-1; D unclear. Germline V gives CDR1 DFQATT, CDR2 SNEGSKA (reference sequence). The CDR3 covers 10 residues. The V gene lost 5 bases and the J gene lost 7 bases, with 8 bases spanning the gap. The CDR3 spells CSALKSEAFF. CDR3 in DNA: TGCAGTGCTCTAAAGAGTGAAGCTTTCTTT.

The chain has TRBV28 and TRBJ2-6; the D is unclear. The CDR3 consists of 15 residues. Germline V CDR1 and CDR2: MDHEN, SYDVKM. Trimming pared 5 bases from V and 0 bases from J, leaving 8 bases between. The DNA of the CDR3 is TGTGCCAGCAGTCTTACAGACTCTGGGGCCAACGTCCTGACTTTC. Residues: CASSLTDSGANVLTF.

This rearrangement joins TRBV29-1 to TRBJ1-5; no firm D call. Germline-derived CDR1 and CDR2 are SQVTM and ANQGSEA. This CDR3 spans 13 amino acids. V dropped 6 bases and J dropped 5 bases, with 14 bases sitting between them. The CDR3 loop is CSVLDSPDQPQHF. The CDR3 DNA reads as TGCAGCGTCCTGGACTCGCCAGATCAGCCCCAGCATTTT.

The genes are TRBV2 and TRBJ2-2; 12 bases match TRBD1. The CDR3 has 16 residues. V was pared by 6 bases and J by 7 bases, with 9 bases of the junction left unmatched. Germline V CDR1 and CDR2: SNHLY, FYNNEI. Here the CDR3 DNA reads TGTGCCAGCAGGGGGACAGGGGGCAACGTGGGCGGGGAGCTGTTTTTT. This gives the protein CASRGTGGNVGGELFF.

The gene calls are TRBV5-4 and TRBJ2-3, with TRBD2 matching over 9 bases. The CDR3 sequence is 14 residues long. The V gene end was trimmed by 0 bases and the J gene end by 6 bases; junction bases not matched to a gene: 2. Per the germline V gene, CDR1 is SGHNT and CDR2 is YYREEE (reference sequence). The CDR3 sequence: CASSLVAGGDTQYF. The CDR3 DNA is TGTGCCAGCAGCTTGGTTGCGGGAGGGGATACGCAGTATTTT.

A single count supports this clone. The chain carries TRBV5-1 and TRBJ2-3; TRBD2 agrees at 12 bases. Trimming at V came to 6 bases and at J to 3 bases, leaving 8 bases not matched to a gene. CDR3 length equals 16 residues. Looked up from germline, CDR1 is SGHRS and CDR2 is YFSETQ. The CDR3 reads CASMPSGRAGTDTQYF. The CDR3 coding sequence is TGCGCCAGCATGCCTAGCGGGAGGGCCGGAACAGATACGCAGTATTTT.

The chain has TRBV29-1 and TRBJ2-2, with 9 nucleotides matching TRBD1. The CDR3 extends over 15 amino acids. Germline assignment: CDR1 SQVTM and CDR2 ANQGSEA. V lost 2 bases and J lost 6; bases outside the gene matches: 7. DNA of the CDR3: TGCAGCGTTGAATCCCGGGACAGGGTGTCCGGGGAGCTGTTTTTT. Protein product: CSVESRDRVSGELFF.

The gene calls are TRBV11-2 and TRBJ1-3; D call uncertain. The ends were cut back, 6 bases at V and 5 bases at J, with 20 bases in the middle. Germline CDR1 reads SGHAT; CDR2 reads FQNNGV. This CDR3 is 16 amino acids long. The CDR3 loop reads CASSPRRVFVRNTIYF. DNA of the CDR3: TGTGCCAGCAGTCCCCGACGGGTATTCGTAAGAAACACCATATATTTT.

This chain joins TRBV27 and TRBJ2-7; D uncertain. The CDR3 runs to 15 residues. V was clipped by 2 bases and J by 3 bases, with 14 bases between them. In germline, CDR1 is MNHEY, CDR2 SMNVEV (reference sequence). Here the CDR3 DNA reads TGTGCCAGCAGTTTACGGCCTAGAGTAGACTACGAGCAGTACTTC. This translates into CASSLRPRVDYEQYF.

The chain couples TRBV2 to TRBJ2-7; 9 positions match TRBD2. CDR3 size: 14 residues. The germline gives CDR1 SNHLY, CDR2 FYNNEI. The V segment lost 4 bases and the J segment 0 bases; nucleotides outside the gene matches: 1. CDR3 sequence (DNA): TGTGCCAGCAGTGGACTAGCGGTCTCCTACGAGCAGTACTTC. Translating gives CASSGLAVSYEQYF.

V usage is TRBV28 and J usage is TRBJ1-4; tentatively, D is TRBD1 (5 bases). The CDR3 is 15 residues long. CDR1 and CDR2 from the germline V gene are MDHEN and SYDVKM. Trimming took off 3 bases at V and 8 bases at J, with 16 bases between the two ends. CDR3 protein: CASSLSTVVLEKLFF. Written as DNA, the CDR3 is TGTGCCAGCAGTTTGTCGACAGTCGTCCTGGAAAAACTGTTTTTT.

This clone appeared once. The rearrangement uses TRBV28 and TRBJ2-7; 10 positions match TRBD1. Germline CDR1 is MDHEN and CDR2 is SYDVKM. Trimming took 6 bases from V and 1 from J; bases not matched to a gene: 3. The CDR3 covers 14 residues. The CDR3 loop is CASRTGGVSYEQYF. The CDR3 region has the DNA TGTGCCAGCAGGACAGGGGGCGTTTCCTACGAGCAGTACTTC. Looking up the rest from reference TRBV28 and TRBJ2-7 gives the full variable domain: DVKVTQSSRYLVKRTGEKVFLECVQDMDHENMFWYRQDPGLGLRLIYFSYDVKMKEKGDIPEGYSVSREKKERFSLILESASTNQTSMYLCASRTGGVSYEQYFGPGTRLTVT.

V is TRBV10-2 and J is TRBJ2-1, with 7 nucleotides matching TRBD2. The junction had 13 bases not matched to a gene; V was cut back by 5 bases and J by 0 bases. The CDR3 is 18 residues long. The germline CDR1 and CDR2 sequences are WSHSY and SAAADI. CDR3 bases: TGCGCCAGCAGTATCCGAACGCGGGGGAGGTACTCCTACAATGAGCAGTTCTTC. Protein product: CASSIRTRGRYSYNEQFF.

This rearrangement joins TRBV6-5 to TRBJ1-3; 9 bases agree with TRBD1. From germline, CDR1 is MNHEY and CDR2 SVGAGI. J gave up 2 bases and V 0 bases, and 2 bases lay outside the gene matches. The CDR3 length is 16 residues. The CDR3 sequence: CASSYSRQGAGNTIYF. Here the CDR3 DNA reads TGTGCCAGCAGTTACTCGCGACAGGGGGCTGGAAACACCATATATTTT.

This sequence joins TRBV18 and TRBJ2-2; 12 bases agree with TRBD2. V dropped 3 bases and J dropped 1; count of bases not matched to a gene: 3. The CDR3 totals 17 residues. In germline, CDR1 is KGHSH, CDR2 LQKENI. The CDR3 reads CASSPVTSGRNTGELFF. DNA of the CDR3: TGTGCCAGCTCACCCGTGACTAGCGGGAGGAACACCGGGGAGCTGTTTTTT.

The chain links TRBV7-2 to TRBJ2-2, with D possibly TRBD1 on 6 matching bases. The length of the CDR3 is 15 residues. Trimming left V 5 bases short and J 7 bases short, with 17 bases between. Germline CDR1 and CDR2: SGHTA and FQGNSA. CDR3 in amino acids: CASSPYALRGGELFF. The CDR3 coding sequence is TGTGCCAGCAGCCCTTACGCCCTCAGGGGCGGGGAGCTGTTTTTT.